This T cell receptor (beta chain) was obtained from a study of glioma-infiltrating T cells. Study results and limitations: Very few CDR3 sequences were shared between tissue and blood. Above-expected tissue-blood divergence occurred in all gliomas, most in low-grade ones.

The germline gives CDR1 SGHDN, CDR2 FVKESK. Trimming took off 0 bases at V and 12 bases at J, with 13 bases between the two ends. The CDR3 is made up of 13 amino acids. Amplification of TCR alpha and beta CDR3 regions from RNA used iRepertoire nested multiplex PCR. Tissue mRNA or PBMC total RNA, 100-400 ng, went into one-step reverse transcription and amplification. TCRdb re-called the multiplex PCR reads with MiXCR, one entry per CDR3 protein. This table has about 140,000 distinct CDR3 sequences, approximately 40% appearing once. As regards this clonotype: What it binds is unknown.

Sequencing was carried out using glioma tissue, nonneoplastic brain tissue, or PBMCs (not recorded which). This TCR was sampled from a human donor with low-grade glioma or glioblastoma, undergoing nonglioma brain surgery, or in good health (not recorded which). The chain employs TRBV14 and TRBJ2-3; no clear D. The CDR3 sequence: CASSQDLTTIQYF. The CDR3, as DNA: TGTGCCAGCAGCCAAGATCTCACGACCATTCAGTATTTT.